This record looks at one T cell receptor (beta chain) sequence and its context. Sequencing used immunoSEQ multiplex PCR; TCRdb keeps in-frame clones, though not all of them. The sample has approximately 200,000 clones; about 91% are singletons. The data were obtained in a study of blood T cell repertoires in COVID-19. Trimming pared 4 bases from V and 3 bases from J, leaving 16 bases between. The germline V gene has CDR1 SGHRS and CDR2 YFSETQ. There are 16 residues in the CDR3. The specimen sequenced was peripheral blood. The sequence derives from a woman in her thirties with acute or convalescent COVID-19. This chain uses TRBV5-1 with TRBJ2-2; D ambiguous. CDR3 nucleotide sequence: TGCGCCAGCAGCGGCGACTGGGTCGGTGACACCGGGGAGCTGTTTTTT. It codes for CASSGDWVGDTGELFF.